This T cell receptor beta chain originates from a study of blood T cell repertoires in COVID-19. Study at large: Italy, Spain and the United States were the sources of the convalescent and acute COVID-19 samples.

Per the study methods: Cell counts per sample came from amplifying reference gene primers. The protocol was immunoSEQ multiplex PCR, while the TCRdb copy is restricted to in-frame clones and leaves out a portion. V and J calls and clone size follow that table, whereas D and trimming were derived from the DNA. There are 25,000 to 35,000 clones in the sample; 84% occur only once, and 40% to 50% lies in the top ten. This clone was seen a single time. This CDR3 is built from 13 residues. The V gene lost 0 bases and the J gene lost 8 bases, with 10 bases spanning the gap. The chain uses TRBV12-3 or TRBV12-4 and TRBJ1-2; TRBD1 is a possible D gene (6 bases). The sequence was obtained from a woman older than 75 with acute or convalescent COVID-19. Sequencing was done on a sample of peripheral blood. The CDR3 sequence: CASSLAGGRGYTF. DNA for the CDR3: TGTGCCAGCAGTTTAGCAGGGGGAAGGGGCTACACCTTC.